This T cell receptor (beta chain) was retrieved from a study of blood T cells in healthy people across ages. It was with a sample-barcoded 5' primer and a J-beta primer mix that a second PCR of roughly 7 to 12 cycles was run. MiXCR was run by TCRdb on the 5' RACE reads, yielding one entry per CDR3 protein. Of more than 1,000,000 distinct CDR3 sequences listed, around 27% are singletons. A note on this clonotype: Its antigen is still unknown.

General study findings and limits: Relative to aged donors, long-lived donors carried more naive CD4+ cells and displayed higher diversity.

A further study also used this sample, focusing on T cells of mothers and their children.

The sequence was collected from a girl aged 2 to 10 in good health. The sequenced sample consisted of blood.

The CDR3 nucleotides read TGTGCCAGCAGCTTAGAACCGACCGATGAGCAGTTCTTC. Amino acids: CASSLEPTDEQFF. The chain joins TRBV7-2 to TRBJ2-5; D remains ambiguous. The J call may be incorrect, as the DNA end agrees better with TRBJ2-1. The germline gives CDR1 SGHTA, CDR2 FQGNSA. The CDR3 is 13 residues long.